This paragraph covers one T cell receptor (beta chain) sequence. Antigen: not known. The data were obtained in a study of stem cell transplantation in POMP-related autoinflammatory disease. Study-level results: PRAID patients trended toward lower TRB diversity and higher clonality in all analyzed T-cell subsets. Unique TRB V-J gene pairings were limited in number in patients with PRAID.

Prominent immunodeficiency with autoinflammation defined PRAID. Germline V gene data show CDR1 as MNHEY and CDR2 as SMNVEV (reference sequence). Germline trimming cut 0 bases from V and 5 bases from J; bases unmatched to any gene: 5. This CDR3 region has 18 residues. Libraries were prepared by immunoSEQ multiplex PCR; TCRdb keeps only in-frame clonotypes and omits some of them. The sample carries 25,000 to 30,000 clones, 75% to 85% recorded once. The sample here was CD4+ T cells from PBMCs, taken before stem cell transplantation. The chain uses TRBV27 and TRBJ2-2, with TRBD2 matching 14 bases. The receptor was isolated from a human donor with POMP-related autoinflammation and immune dysregulation (PRAID). The CDR3 here is CASSLSGTSGSLTGELFF. CDR3 DNA: TGTGCCAGCAGTTTATCTGGGACTAGCGGGAGTTTGACCGGGGAGCTGTTTTTT.